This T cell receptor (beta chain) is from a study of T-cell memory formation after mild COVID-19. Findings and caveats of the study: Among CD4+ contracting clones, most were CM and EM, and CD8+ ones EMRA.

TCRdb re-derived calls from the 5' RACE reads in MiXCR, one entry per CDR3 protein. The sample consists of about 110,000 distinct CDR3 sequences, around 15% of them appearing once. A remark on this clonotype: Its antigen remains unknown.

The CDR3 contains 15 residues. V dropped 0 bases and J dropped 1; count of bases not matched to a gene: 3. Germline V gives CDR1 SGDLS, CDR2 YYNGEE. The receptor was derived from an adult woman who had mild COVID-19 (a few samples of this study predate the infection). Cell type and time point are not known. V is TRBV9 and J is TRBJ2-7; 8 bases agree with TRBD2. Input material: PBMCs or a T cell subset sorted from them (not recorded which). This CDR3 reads CASSVASGFSYEQYF. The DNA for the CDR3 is TGTGCCAGCAGCGTAGCTAGCGGGTTTTCCTACGAGCAGTACTTC.